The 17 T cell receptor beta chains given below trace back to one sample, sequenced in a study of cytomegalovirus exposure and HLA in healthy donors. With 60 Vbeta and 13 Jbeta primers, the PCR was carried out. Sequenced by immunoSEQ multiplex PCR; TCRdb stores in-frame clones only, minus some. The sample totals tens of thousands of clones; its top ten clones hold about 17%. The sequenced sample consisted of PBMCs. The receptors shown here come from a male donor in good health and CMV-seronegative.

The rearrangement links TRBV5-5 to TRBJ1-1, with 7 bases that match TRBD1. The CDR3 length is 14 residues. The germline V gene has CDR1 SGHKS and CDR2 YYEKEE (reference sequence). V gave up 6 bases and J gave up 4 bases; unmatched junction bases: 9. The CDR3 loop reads CASNPLTGTTEAFF. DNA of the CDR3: TGTGCCAGCAATCCCCTGACAGGGACCACTGAAGCTTTCTTT.

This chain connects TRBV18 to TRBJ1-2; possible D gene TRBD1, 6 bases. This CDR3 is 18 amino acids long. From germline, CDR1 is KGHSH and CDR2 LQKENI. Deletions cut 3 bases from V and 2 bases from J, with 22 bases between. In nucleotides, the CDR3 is TGTGCCAGCTCACCGCAATCCCACGTGGCAGGGACAAACTATGGCTACACCTTC. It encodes CASSPQSHVAGTNYGYTF.

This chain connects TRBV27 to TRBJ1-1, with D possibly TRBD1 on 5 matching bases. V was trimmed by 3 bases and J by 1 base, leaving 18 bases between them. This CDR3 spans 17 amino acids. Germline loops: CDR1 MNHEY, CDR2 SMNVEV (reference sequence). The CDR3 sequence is CASSLGYRGRANTEAFF. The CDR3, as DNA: TGTGCCAGCAGTTTGGGGTATAGGGGCAGAGCGAACACTGAAGCTTTCTTT.

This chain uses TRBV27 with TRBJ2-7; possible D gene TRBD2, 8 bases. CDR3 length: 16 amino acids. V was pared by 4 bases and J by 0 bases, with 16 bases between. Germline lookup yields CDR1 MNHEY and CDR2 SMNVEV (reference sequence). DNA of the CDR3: TGTGCCAGCAGTTCAGGGGGACTAGGGGTCTCCTACGAGCAGTACTTC. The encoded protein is CASSSGGLGVSYEQYF.

CDR3 nucleotide sequence: TGTGCCAGCTCCCTAAGCTCCTACGAGCAGTACTTC. It yields the protein CASSLSSYEQYF. The chain carries TRBV18 and TRBJ2-7, with D unclear. Germline V lookup: CDR1 KGHSH, CDR2 LQKENI. This CDR3 has 12 amino acids. The V end lost 6 bases, the J end lost 0 bases, and 6 bases lay between the germline ends. The full variable domain, in which reference TRBV18 and TRBJ2-7 provide the parts outside the CDR3, is NAGVMQNPRHLVRRRGQEARLRCSPMKGHSHVYWYRQLPEEGLKFMVYLQKENIIDESGMPKERFSAEFPKEGPSILRIQQVVRGDSAAYFCASSLSSYEQYFGPGTRLTVT.

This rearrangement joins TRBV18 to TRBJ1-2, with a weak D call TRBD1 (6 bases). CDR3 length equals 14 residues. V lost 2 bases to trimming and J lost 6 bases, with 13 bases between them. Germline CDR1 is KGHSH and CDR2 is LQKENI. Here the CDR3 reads CASSPSTGSDGYTF. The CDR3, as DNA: TGTGCCAGCTCACCATCTACAGGGTCAGATGGCTACACCTTC.

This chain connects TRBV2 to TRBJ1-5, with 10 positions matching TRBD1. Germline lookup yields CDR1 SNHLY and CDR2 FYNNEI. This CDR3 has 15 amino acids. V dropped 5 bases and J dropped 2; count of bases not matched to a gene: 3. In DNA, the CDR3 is TGTGCCAGCAGTAGGGACAGGGGCGGCAATCAGCCCCAGCATTTT. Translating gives CASSRDRGGNQPQHF.

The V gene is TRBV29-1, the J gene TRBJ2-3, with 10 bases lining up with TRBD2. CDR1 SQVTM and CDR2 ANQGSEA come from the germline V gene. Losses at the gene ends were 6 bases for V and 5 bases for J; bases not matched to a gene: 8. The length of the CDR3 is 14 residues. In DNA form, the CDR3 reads TGCAGCGTCAAAGCGGGGGGGCCCGGAGATACGCAGTATTTT. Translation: CSVKAGGPGDTQYF.

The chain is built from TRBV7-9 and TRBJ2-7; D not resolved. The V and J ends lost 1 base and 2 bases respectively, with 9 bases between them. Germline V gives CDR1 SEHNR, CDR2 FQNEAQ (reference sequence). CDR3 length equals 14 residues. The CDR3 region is CASSLGSRTYEQYF. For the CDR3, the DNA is TGTGCCAGCAGCTTAGGGTCCAGGACCTACGAGCAGTACTTC.

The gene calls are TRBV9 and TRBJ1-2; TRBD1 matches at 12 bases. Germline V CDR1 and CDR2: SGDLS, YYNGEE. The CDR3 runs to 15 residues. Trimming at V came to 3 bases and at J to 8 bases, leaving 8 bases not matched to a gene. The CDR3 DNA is TGTGCCAGCAGCGGACCGGGACAGGGGGCGATCGGCTACACCTTC. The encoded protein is CASSGPGQGAIGYTF.

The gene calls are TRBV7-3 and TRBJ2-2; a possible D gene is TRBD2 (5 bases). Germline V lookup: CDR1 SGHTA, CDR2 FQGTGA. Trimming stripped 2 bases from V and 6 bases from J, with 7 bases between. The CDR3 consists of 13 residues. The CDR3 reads CASSLEGSGELFF. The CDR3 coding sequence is TGTGCCAGCAGCTTAGAGGGTTCCGGGGAGCTGTTTTTT.

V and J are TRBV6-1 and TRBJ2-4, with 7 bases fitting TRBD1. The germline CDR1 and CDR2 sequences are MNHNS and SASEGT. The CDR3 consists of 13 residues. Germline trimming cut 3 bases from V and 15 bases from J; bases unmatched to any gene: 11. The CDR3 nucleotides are TGTGCCAGCAGTGATAGGGACAGAAGGAACCGGTACTTC. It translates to CASSDRDRRNRYF.

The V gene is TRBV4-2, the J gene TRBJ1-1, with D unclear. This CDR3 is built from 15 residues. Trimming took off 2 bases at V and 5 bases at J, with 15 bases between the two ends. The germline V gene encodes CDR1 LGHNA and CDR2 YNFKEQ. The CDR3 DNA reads TGTGCCAGCAGCCAAAACCGGGTTGGTGGGACTGAAGCTTTCTTT. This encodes CASSQNRVGGTEAFF.

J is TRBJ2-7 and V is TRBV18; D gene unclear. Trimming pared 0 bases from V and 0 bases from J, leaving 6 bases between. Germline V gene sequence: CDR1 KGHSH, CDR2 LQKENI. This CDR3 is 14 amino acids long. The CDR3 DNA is TGTGCCAGCTCACCACCGGGCCCCTCCTACGAGCAGTACTTC. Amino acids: CASSPPGPSYEQYF.

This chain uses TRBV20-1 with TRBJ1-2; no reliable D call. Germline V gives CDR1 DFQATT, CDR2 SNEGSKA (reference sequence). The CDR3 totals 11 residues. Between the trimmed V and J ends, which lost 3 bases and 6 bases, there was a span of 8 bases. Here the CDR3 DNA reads TGCAGTGCTAGCGCATCGGATGGCTACACCTTC. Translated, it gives CSASASDGYTF.

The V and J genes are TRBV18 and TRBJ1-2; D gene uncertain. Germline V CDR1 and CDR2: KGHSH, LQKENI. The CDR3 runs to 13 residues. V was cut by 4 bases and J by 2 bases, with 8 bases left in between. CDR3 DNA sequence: TGTGCCAGCTCACTCGACGGGAACTATGGCTACACCTTC. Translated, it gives CASSLDGNYGYTF.

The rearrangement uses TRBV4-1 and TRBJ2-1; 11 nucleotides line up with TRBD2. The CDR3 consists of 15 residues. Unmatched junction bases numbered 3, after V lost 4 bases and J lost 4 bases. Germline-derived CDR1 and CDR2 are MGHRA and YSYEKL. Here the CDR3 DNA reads TGCGCCAGCAGCCGAACTAGCGGGGGTTACAATGAGCAGTTCTTC. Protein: CASSRTSGGYNEQFF.